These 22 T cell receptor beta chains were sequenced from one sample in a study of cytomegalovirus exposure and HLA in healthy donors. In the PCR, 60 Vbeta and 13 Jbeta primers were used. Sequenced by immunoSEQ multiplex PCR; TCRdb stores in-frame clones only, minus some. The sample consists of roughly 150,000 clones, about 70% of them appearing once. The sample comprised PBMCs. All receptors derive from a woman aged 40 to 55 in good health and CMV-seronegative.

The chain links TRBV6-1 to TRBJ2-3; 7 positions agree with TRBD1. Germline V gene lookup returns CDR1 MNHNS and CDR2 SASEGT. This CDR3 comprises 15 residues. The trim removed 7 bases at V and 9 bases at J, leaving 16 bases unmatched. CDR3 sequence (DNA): TGTGCCAGCACCCTCCACATGGGGACAGACACAACGCAGTATTTT. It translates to CASTLHMGTDTTQYF.

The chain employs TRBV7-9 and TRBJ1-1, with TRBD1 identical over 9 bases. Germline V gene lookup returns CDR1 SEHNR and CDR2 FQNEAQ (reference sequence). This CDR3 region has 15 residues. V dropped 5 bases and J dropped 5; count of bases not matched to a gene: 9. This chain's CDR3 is CASSGRDRAGTEAFF. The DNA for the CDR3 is TGTGCCAGCAGCGGCCGGGACAGGGCCGGGACTGAAGCTTTCTTT. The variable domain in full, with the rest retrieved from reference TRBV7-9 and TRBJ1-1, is DTGVSQNPRHKITKRGQNVTFRCDPISEHNRLYWYRQTLGQGPEFLTYFQNEAQLEKSRLLSDRFSAERPKGSFSTLEIQRTEQGDSAMYLCASSGRDRAGTEAFFGQGTRLTVV.

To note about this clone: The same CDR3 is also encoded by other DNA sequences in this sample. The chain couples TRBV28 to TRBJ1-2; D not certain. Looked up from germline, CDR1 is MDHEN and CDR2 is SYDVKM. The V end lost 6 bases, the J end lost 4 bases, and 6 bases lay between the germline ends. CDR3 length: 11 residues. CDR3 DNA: TGTGCCAGCAGCCCCTCCTATGGCTACACCTTC. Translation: CASSPSYGYTF.

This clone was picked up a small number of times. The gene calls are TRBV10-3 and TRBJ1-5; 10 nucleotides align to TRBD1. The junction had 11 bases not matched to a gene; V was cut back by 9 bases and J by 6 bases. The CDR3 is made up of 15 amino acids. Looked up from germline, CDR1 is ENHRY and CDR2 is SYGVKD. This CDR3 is CAIAREGQGLQPQHF. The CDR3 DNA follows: TGTGCCATAGCGAGGGAGGGACAGGGGCTTCAGCCCCAGCATTTT.

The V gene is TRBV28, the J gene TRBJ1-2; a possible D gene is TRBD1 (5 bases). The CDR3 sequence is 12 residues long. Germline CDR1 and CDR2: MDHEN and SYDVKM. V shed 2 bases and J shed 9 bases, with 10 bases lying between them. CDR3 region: CASSLQGSSYTF. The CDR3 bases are TGTGCCAGCAGTTTACAGGGATCGAGCTACACCTTC.

The CDR3 nucleotides read TGTGCCAGCAGCTTACAAGGGAGAAGGAATTCACCCCTCCACTTT. As protein: CASSLQGRRNSPLHF. This chain connects TRBV5-6 to TRBJ1-6, with D unclear. The length of the CDR3 is 15 residues. V was shortened by 2 bases and J by 7 bases, with 13 bases between the two germline ends. Germline loops: CDR1 SGHDT, CDR2 YYEEEE. Together with reference TRBV5-6 and TRBJ1-6, the CDR3 gives the full variable domain: DAGVTQSPTHLIKTRGQQVTLRCSPKSGHDTVSWYQQALGQGPQFIFQYYEEEERQRGNFPDRFSGHQFPNYSSELNVNALLLGDSALYLCASSLQGRRNSPLHFGNGTRLTVT.

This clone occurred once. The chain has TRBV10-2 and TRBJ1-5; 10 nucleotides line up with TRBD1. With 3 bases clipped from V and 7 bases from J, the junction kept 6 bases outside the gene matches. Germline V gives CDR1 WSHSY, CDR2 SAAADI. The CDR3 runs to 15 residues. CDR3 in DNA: TGCGCCAGCAGTGAAAAGGGACAGGGGAAACAGCCCCAGCATTTT. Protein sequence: CASSEKGQGKQPQHF.

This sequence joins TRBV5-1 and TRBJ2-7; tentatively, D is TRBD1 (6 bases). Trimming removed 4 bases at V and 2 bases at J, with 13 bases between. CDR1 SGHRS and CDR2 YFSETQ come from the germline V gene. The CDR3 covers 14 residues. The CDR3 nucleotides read TGCGCCAGCAGCGCCCGGACAGCCACCTACGAGCAGTACTTC. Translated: CASSARTATYEQYF.

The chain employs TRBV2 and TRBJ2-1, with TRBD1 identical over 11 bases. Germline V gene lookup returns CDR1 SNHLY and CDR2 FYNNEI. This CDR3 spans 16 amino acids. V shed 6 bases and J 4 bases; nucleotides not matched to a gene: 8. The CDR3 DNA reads TGTGCCAGCAGCAAGGGGACAGGGGGGGGATACAATGAGCAGTTCTTC. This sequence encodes CASSKGTGGGYNEQFF.

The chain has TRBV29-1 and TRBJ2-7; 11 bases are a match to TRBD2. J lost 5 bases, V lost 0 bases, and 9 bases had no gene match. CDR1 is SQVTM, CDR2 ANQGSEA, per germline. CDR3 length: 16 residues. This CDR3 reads CSVEEYRTSGRNEQYF. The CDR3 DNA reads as TGCAGCGTTGAAGAGTATCGGACTAGCGGGCGAAACGAGCAGTACTTC.

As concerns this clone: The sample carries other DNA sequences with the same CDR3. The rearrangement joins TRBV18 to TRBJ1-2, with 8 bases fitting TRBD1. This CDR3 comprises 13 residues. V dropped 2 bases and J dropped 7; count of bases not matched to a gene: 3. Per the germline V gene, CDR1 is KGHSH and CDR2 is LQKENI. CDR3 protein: CASSPSDRGGYTF. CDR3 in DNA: TGTGCCAGCTCACCATCTGACAGGGGTGGCTACACCTTC.

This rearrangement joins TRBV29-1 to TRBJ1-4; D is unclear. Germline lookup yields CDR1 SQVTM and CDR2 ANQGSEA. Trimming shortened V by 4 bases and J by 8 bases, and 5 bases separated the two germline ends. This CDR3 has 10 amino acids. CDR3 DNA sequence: TGCAGCGTTGCTGAGGAAAAACTGTTTTTT. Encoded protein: CSVAEEKLFF.

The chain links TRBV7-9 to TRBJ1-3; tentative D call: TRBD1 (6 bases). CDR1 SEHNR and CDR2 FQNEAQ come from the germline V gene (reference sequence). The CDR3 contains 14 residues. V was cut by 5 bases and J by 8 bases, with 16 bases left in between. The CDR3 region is CASSPPGGAYTIYF. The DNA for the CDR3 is TGTGCCAGCAGCCCTCCGGGGGGGGCATACACCATATATTTT.

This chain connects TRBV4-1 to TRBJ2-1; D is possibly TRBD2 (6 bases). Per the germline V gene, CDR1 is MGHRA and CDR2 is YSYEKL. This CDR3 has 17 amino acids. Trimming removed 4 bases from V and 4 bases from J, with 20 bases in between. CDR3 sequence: CASSPLERASNYNEQFF. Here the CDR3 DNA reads TGCGCCAGCAGCCCCCTAGAGCGGGCCTCTAATTACAATGAGCAGTTCTTC.

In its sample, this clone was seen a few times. CDR3: CAWSSPVVQYF. For the CDR3, the DNA is TGTGCCTGGTCTTCCCCGGTCGTGCAGTATTTT. The chain employs TRBV30 and TRBJ2-3; no definite D call. In germline, CDR1 is GTSNPN, CDR2 SVGIG (reference sequence). Between the trimmed V and J ends, which lost 5 bases and 11 bases, there was a span of 14 bases. This CDR3 has 11 amino acids.

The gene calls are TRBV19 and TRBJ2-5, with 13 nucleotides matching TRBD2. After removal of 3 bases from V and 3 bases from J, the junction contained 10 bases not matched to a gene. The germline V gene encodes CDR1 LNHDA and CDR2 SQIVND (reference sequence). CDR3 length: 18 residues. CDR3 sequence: CASSIGTSGEGHEETQYF. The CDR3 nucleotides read TGTGCCAGTAGTATCGGGACTAGCGGGGAAGGCCACGAAGAGACCCAGTACTTC.

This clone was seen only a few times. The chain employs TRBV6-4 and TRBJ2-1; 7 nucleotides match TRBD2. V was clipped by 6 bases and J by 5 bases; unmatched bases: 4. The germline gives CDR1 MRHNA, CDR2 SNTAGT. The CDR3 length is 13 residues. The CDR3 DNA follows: TGTGCCAGCAGCCCCGGGACTAACAATGAGCAGTTCTTC. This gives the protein CASSPGTNNEQFF.

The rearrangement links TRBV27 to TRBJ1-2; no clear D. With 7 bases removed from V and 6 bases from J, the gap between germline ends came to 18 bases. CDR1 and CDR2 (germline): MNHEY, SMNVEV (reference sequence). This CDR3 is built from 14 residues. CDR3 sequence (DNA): TGTGCCAGCATTCCCGCCGGGAAAACTAATGGCTACACCTTC. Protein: CASIPAGKTNGYTF.

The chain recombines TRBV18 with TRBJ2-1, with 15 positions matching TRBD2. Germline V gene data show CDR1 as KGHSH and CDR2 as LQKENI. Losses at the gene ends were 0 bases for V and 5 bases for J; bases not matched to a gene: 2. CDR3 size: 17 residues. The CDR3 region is CASSPPGTSGGNNEQFF. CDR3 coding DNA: TGTGCCAGCTCACCACCTGGGACTAGCGGGGGGAACAATGAGCAGTTCTTC.

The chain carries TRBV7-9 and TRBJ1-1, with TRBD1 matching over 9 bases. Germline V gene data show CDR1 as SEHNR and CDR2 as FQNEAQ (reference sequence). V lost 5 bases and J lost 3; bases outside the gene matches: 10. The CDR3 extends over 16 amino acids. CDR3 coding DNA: TGTGCCAGCAGCGGACAGGGGAGGGTATTATACACTGAAGCTTTCTTT. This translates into CASSGQGRVLYTEAFF.

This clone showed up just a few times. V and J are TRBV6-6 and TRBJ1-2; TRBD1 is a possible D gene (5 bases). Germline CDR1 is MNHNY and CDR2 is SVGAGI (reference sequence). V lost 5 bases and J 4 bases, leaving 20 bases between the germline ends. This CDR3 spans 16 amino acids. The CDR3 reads CASSADGQGHPYGYTF. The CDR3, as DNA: TGTGCCAGCAGTGCGGACGGGCAGGGCCACCCCTATGGCTACACCTTC.

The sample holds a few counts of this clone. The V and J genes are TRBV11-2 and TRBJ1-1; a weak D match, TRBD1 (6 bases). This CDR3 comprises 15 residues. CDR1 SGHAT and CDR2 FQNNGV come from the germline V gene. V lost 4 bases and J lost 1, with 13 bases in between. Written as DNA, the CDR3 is TGTGCCAGCAGCTCGGCAGGGGTTCGGAACACTGAAGCTTTCTTT. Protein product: CASSSAGVRNTEAFF.